This paragraph covers one T cell receptor (beta chain) sequence. Antigen unknown. The data derive from a study of shared clonotypes between healthy human individuals. Whole-study results and caveats: An expected dependence of interdonor clonotype sharing on sequencing depth was noted.

The germline gives CDR1 KGHSH, CDR2 LQKENI. Trimming stripped 6 bases from V and 11 bases from J, with 22 bases between. This CDR3 contains 14 residues. The data were produced by immunoSEQ multiplex PCR, yet TCRdb's version contains in-frame clones alone and is incomplete. This table has under 2.5 million clones, roughly 90% appearing once. The chain has TRBV18 and TRBJ1-2; D possibly corresponds to TRBD1 (5 bases). The sequencing sample was made of naive CD4+ T cells from PBMCs. Subset of the sample: CD45RA+ positively selected. The TCR originated in a man aged 18 to 29 in good health. Some clones in this sample may be carry-over from other donors' samples. The CDR3 protein is CASSPGTDIWRYTF. CDR3 bases: TGTGCCAGCTCTCCGGGGACCGATATATGGCGGTACACCTTC. The entire variable domain, with the rest obtained from reference TRBV18 and TRBJ1-2, is as follows: NAGVMQNPRHLVRRRGQEARLRCSPMKGHSHVYWYRQLPEEGLKFMVYLQKENIIDESGMPKERFSAEFPKEGPSILRIQQVVRGDSAAYFCASSPGTDIWRYTFGSGTRLTVV.